A selection of T cell receptor beta chains follows, all from one sample in a study of T cell responses to AZD1222 COVID-19 vaccine. Assay used: immunoSEQ multiplex PCR; TCRdb lists only in-frame clones, some missing. The sample has some 84,000 clones, around nine tenths seen once. The material sequenced was peripheral blood, taken 28 days after the second AZD1222 dose. These receptors all come from an adult who received the AZD1222 COVID-19 vaccine. Each CDR3 is given with its conserved first and last residue. Fields, in order: V gene, clone size, J gene, D gene, CDR3 DNA, CDR3 protein. The D gene is left open where the match is weak. Clone size is shown for a subset of rows, as once, few, many or a class of expanded clone.

>TRBV11-3|NA|TRBJ2-1|TRBD2
TGTGCCAGCAGCCCGTATCGCGGGACTAGCAACAATGAGCAGTTCTTC
CASSPYRGTSNNEQFF
>TRBV29-1|once|TRBJ1-2|TRBD1
TGCAGCGTTGAAGAGGGACAGGCGGAAGGGGGCTACACCTTC
CSVEEGQAEGGYTF
>TRBV5-4|once|TRBJ2-5|TRBD2
TGTGCCAGCAGCTTGGGACTAGCGGGGGCCCAAGAGACCCAGTACTTC
CASSLGLAGAQETQYF
>TRBV11-3|NA|TRBJ2-2|TRBD2
TGTGCCAGCAGCTTAGTCGCGGGGGTTGCCGGGGAGCTGTTTTTT
CASSLVAGVAGELFF
>TRBV19|few|TRBJ1-5|NA
TGTGCCAGTAGGTTCGAAAACAATCAGCCCCAGCATTTT
CASRFENNQPQHF
>TRBV3-1/TRBV3-2|NA|TRBJ2-3|TRBD2
TGTGCCAGCAGCCAAGCGCGGACTAGCGGGCAGTATTTT
CASSQARTSGQYF
>TRBV6-5|NA|TRBJ1-4|TRBD1
TGTGCCAGCAGAACAGGGGCAAGTAATGAAAAACTGTTTTTT
CASRTGASNEKLFF
>TRBV30|NA|TRBJ1-2|TRBD1
TGTGCCTCCGACAGGGTTTATGGCTACACCTTC
CASDRVYGYTF
>TRBV11-3|NA|TRBJ2-7|NA
TGTGCCAGCAGCTGGGGGAGCTCCTACGAGCAGTACTTC
CASSWGSSYEQYF
>TRBV18|NA|TRBJ1-6|NA
TGTGCCAGCTCAGGGGCAGGGTGGGATTCACCCCTCCACTTT
CASSGAGWDSPLHF
>TRBV11-1|NA|TRBJ2-2|TRBD2
TGTGCCAGCAGCTCCCCCGGGGGGGAGGACACCGGGGAGCTGTTTTTT
CASSSPGGEDTGELFF
>TRBV3-1/TRBV3-2|NA|TRBJ2-7|NA
TGTGCCAGCAGCCAAGATTACGGGATCTACGAGCAGTACTTC
CASSQDYGIYEQYF
>TRBV12-3/TRBV12-4|NA|TRBJ1-6|NA
TGTGCCAGCAGTTTAAAGGCCATTTCACCCCTCCACTTT
CASSLKAISPLHF
>TRBV10-3|NA|TRBJ1-5|NA
TGTGCCATCAGTGACCGGTTACCTACTAATCAGCCCCAGCATTTT
CAISDRLPTNQPQHF
>TRBV5-5|NA|TRBJ1-6|NA
TGTGCCAGCAGCTCCACGGCGGTTCCTCCTAATTCACCCCTCCACTTT
CASSSTAVPPNSPLHF